This T cell receptor (beta chain) was recovered during a study of shared clonotypes between healthy human individuals. Healthy and HIV-negative, the adult donors had no recent acute infections or vaccinations. The test was conducted at deep level. TCRdb keeps only in-frame clones here, not all; method: immunoSEQ multiplex PCR. The sample has over 850,000 clones; about four fifths are singletons. General study findings and limits: Clonotypes which were not shared had lower generation probabilities than clonotypes that all four donors shared. The diversity represented, both genetic and in exposure history, was limited by few donors.

In the case of this clone: Its antigen remains unknown.

This TCR was recovered from a man between 18 and 29 years old in good health. Some clones in this sample may be carry-over from other donors' samples. The sample comprised memory CD4+ T cells from PBMCs. Indicated subset: CD45RA-negative fraction.

The CDR3: CASSQDEWAAGELFF. The CDR3 bases are TGTGCCAGCAGCCAAGATGAATGGGCTGCCGGGGAGCTGTTTTTT. The rearrangement uses TRBV4-2 and TRBJ2-2; D ambiguous. V was cut by 0 bases and J by 6 bases, with 11 bases left in between. The CDR3 has 15 residues. CDR1 LGHNA and CDR2 YNFKEQ come from the germline V gene.